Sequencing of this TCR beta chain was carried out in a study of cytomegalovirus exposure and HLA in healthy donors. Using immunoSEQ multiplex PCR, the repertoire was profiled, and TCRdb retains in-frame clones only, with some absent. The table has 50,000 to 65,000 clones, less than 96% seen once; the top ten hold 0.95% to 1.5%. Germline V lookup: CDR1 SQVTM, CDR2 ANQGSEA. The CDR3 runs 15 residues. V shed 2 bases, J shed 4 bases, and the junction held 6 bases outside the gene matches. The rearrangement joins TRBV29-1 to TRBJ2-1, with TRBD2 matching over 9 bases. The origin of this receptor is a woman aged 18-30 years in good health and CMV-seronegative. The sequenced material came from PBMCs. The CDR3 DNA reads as TGCAGCGTTGAACTTGCGGGGGGGCGGTACAATGAGCAGTTCTTC. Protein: CSVELAGGRYNEQFF.